This TCR beta chain was recorded in a study of T cell repertoires in cytomegalovirus infection. Comments on this clonotype: Antigen: not known.

TCRdb reanalysed the reads using MiXCR and keeps one entry per CDR3 protein. Found here are roughly 730,000 distinct CDR3 sequences, approximately 33% of them singletons; the top ten hold roughly 18%. This CDR3 has 15 residues. Trimming cost V 2 bases and J 7 bases, with 15 bases left between them. Germline lookup yields CDR1 MNHNS and CDR2 SASEGT. Sequencing was performed on cultured PBMCs, taken from culture after CMV antigen stimulation. The TCR comes from a human donor in good health (CMV status not recorded). Some clones in this sample may be carry-over from other donors' samples. The chain employs TRBV6-1 and TRBJ2-1, with D hard to call. CDR3 sequence reads: CASSELFVLGNEQFF. The CDR3 DNA reads TGTGCCAGCAGTGAACTTTTTGTGTTGGGGAATGAGCAGTTCTTC.